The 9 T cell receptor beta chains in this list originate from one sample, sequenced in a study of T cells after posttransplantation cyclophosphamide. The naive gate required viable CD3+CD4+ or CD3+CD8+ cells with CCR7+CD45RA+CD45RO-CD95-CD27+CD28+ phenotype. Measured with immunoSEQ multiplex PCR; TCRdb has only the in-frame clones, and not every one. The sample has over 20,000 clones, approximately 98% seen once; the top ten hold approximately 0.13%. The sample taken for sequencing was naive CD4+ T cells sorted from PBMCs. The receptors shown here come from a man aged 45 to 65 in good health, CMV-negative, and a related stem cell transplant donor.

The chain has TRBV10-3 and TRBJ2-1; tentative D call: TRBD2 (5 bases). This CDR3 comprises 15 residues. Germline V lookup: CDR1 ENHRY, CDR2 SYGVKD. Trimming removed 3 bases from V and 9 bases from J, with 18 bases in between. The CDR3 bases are TGTGCCATCAGTGAACAGTATAGCCCGGCGGGTGAGCAGTTCTTC. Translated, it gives CAISEQYSPAGEQFF.

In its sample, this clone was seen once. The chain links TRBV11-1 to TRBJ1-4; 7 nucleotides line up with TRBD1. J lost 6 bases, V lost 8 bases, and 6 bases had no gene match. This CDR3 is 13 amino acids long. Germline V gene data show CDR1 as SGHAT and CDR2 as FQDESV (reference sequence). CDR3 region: CASSGQEDEKLFF. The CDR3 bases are TGTGCCAGCTCTGGACAGGAGGATGAAAAACTGTTTTTT. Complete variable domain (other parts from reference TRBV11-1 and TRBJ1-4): EAEVAQSPRYKITEKSQAVAFWCDPISGHATLYWYRQILGQGPELLVQFQDESVVDDSQLPKDRFSAERLKGVDSTLKIQPAELGDSAMYLCASSGQEDEKLFFGSGTQLSVL.

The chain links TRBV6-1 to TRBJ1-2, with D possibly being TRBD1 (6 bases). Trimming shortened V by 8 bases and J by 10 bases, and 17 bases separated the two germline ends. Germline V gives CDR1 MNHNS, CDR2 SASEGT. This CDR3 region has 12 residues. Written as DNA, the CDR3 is TGTGCCAGCCGGGCAGGGGAAAAAGTCTACACCTTC. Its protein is CASRAGEKVYTF.

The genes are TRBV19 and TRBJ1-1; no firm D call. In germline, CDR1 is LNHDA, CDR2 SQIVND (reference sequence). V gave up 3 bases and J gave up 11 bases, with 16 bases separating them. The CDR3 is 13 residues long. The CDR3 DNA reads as TGTGCCAGTAGTATCGCCTTAAGGAGGAAGGCTTTCTTT. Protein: CASSIALRRKAFF.

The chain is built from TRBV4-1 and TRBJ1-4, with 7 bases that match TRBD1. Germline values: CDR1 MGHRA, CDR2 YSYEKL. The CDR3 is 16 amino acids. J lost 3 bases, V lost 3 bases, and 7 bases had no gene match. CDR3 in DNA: TGCGCCAGCAGCCAGGAGAAGACAGGGCCTAATGAAAAACTGTTTTTT. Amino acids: CASSQEKTGPNEKLFF.

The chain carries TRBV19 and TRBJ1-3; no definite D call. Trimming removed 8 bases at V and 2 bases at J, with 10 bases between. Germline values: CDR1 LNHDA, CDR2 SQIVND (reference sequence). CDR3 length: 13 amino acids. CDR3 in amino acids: CASPSSTGNTIYF. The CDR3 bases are TGTGCCAGTCCGAGTAGTACTGGAAACACCATATATTTT.

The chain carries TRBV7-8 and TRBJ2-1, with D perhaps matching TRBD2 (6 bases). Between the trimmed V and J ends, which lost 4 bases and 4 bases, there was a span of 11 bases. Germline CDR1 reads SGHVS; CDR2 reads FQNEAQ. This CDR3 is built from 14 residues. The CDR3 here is CASSSLGTYNEQFF. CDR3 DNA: TGTGCCAGCAGCTCCCTCGGGACTTACAATGAGCAGTTCTTC.

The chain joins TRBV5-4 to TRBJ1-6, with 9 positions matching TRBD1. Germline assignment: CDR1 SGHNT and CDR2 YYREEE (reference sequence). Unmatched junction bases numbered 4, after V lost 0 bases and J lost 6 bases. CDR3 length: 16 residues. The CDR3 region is CASSLVGTGLNSPLHF. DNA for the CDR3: TGTGCCAGCAGCTTGGTGGGGACAGGGCTTAATTCACCCCTCCACTTT.

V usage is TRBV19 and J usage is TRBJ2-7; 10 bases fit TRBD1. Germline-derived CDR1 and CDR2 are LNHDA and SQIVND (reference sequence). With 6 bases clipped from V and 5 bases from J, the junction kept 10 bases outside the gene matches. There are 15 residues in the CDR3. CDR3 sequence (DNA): TGTGCCAGTAGGGAGCCCGGGACAGGGGCACACGAGCAGTACTTC. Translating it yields CASREPGTGAHEQYF.